These 15 T cell receptor beta chains share one sample of origin, sequenced in a study of chronic HIV infection and antiretroviral therapy. Each CDR3 protein gets one entry after TCRdb re-called the 5' RACE reads with MiXCR. The table has more than 40,000 distinct CDR3 sequences, about a fifth seen once. The sequencing input was peripheral blood. The receptors come from an adult who had HIV and had not received antiretroviral therapy, or was an uninfected healthy control (not recorded which).

This clonotype was counted a few times. In nucleotides, the CDR3 is TGCAGCGTACAGGGACGGTTCTACGAGCAGTACTTC. Protein product: CSVQGRFYEQYF. J is TRBJ2-7 and V is TRBV29-1; possibly TRBD1 for D (6 bases). V lost 6 bases and J lost 3, with 12 bases in between. The CDR3 consists of 12 residues. The germline CDR1 and CDR2 sequences are SQVTM and ANQGSEA.

The chain employs TRBV28 and TRBJ2-1, with TRBD2 identical over 9 bases. The CDR3 loop spans 16 amino acids. V lost 5 bases to trimming and J lost 7 bases; unmatched junction nucleotides: 12. Germline lookup yields CDR1 MDHEN and CDR2 SYDVKM. The CDR3 is CASSIMTSGPSNEQFF. The CDR3, as DNA: TGTGCCAGCAGTATTATGACTAGCGGCCCCTCGAATGAGCAGTTCTTC.

This clonotype has only a few counts. The chain couples TRBV7-9 to TRBJ1-5; 8 nucleotides agree with TRBD1. J was trimmed by 5 bases and V by 8 bases; bases with no gene match: 11. The CDR3 sequence is 15 residues long. The germline gives CDR1 SEHNR, CDR2 FQNEAQ (reference sequence). The CDR3 protein is CASGSDRASHQPQHF. The CDR3 DNA reads TGTGCCAGCGGTTCGGACAGGGCAAGTCATCAGCCCCAGCATTTT.

CDR3 nucleotide sequence: TGTGCCTGGAACCCCCGGGCTTACTATGGCTACACCTTC. Translation: CAWNPRAYYGYTF. This chain connects TRBV30 to TRBJ1-2; D ambiguous. Per the germline V gene, CDR1 is GTSNPN and CDR2 is SVGIG (reference sequence). Trimming took 4 bases from V and 3 from J, leaving 12 bases between them. The CDR3 length is 13 residues.

This chain connects TRBV7-6 to TRBJ1-4; D gene ambiguous. Germline V gene sequence: CDR1 SGHVS, CDR2 FNYEAQ. The germline V and J ends were trimmed by 0 bases and 1 base, with 0 bases remaining between them. The CDR3 sequence is 13 residues long. The chain's CDR3 is CASSLATNEKLFF. The CDR3 nucleotides are TGTGCCAGCAGCTTAGCAACTAATGAAAAACTGTTTTTT.

The sample holds many counts of this clonotype. CDR3: CASSLGTSGVDIRYEQYF. The CDR3 nucleotides are TGTGCCAGCAGCTTGGGGACTAGCGGGGTCGATATCAGGTACGAGCAGTACTTC. This rearrangement joins TRBV5-4 to TRBJ2-7; 12 nucleotides match TRBD2. V dropped 0 bases and J dropped 4; count of bases not matched to a gene: 11. The V gene's germline CDR1 is SGHNT and CDR2 YYREEE (reference sequence). The CDR3 sequence is 18 residues long.

The sample holds a few counts of this clonotype. The gene calls are TRBV28 and TRBJ2-1, with a weak D call TRBD2 (6 bases). V was trimmed by 1 base and J by 4 bases, leaving 14 bases between them. Germline V CDR1 and CDR2: MDHEN, SYDVKM. The CDR3 covers 16 residues. CDR3 bases: TGTGCCAGCAGTTTATTGGGCGGGACGACTTACAATGAGCAGTTCTTC. This gives the protein CASSLLGGTTYNEQFF.

This clonotype was detected a few times. This chain uses TRBV18 with TRBJ2-1; 10 bases are shared with TRBD2. Germline-derived CDR1 and CDR2 are KGHSH and LQKENI. This CDR3 spans 18 amino acids. With 3 bases clipped from V and 2 bases from J, the junction kept 10 bases outside the gene matches. The CDR3 DNA reads as TGTGCCAGCTCACCGCCTGGGACTAGCGTAAACACCTACAATGAGCAGTTCTTC. It translates to CASSPPGTSVNTYNEQFF.

This clonotype turned up a few times. The junction departs from germline at one end; a sequencing error may be responsible. The chain employs TRBV11-2 and TRBJ2-7; D is possibly TRBD2 (6 bases). This CDR3 contains 11 residues. CDR1 and CDR2 (germline): SGHAT, FQNNGV. CDR3 DNA sequence: TGTGCCAGCAGCCCGCCGGGACTTCTCCACTTC. This sequence encodes CASSPPGLLHF.

This clonotype was seen only a few times. This rearrangement joins TRBV9 to TRBJ2-3, with D perhaps matching TRBD1 or TRBD2 (6 bases each). V was pared by 0 bases and J by 5 bases, with 19 bases between. Germline V gene sequence: CDR1 SGDLS, CDR2 YYNGEE. This CDR3 contains 17 residues. CDR3 nucleotide sequence: TGTGCCAGCAGCGTAGAGGGGGAACAGTGGGGAGGAGATACGCAGTATTTT. This gives the protein CASSVEGEQWGGDTQYF.

The chain employs TRBV7-6 and TRBJ2-3, with TRBD2 matching 10 bases. This CDR3 comprises 14 residues. V gave up 5 bases and J gave up 4 bases; unmatched junction bases: 3. Germline assignment: CDR1 SGHVS and CDR2 FNYEAQ. Here the CDR3 reads CASSPSGRADTQYF. As DNA, the CDR3 is TGTGCCAGCAGCCCTAGCGGGAGAGCAGATACGCAGTATTTT. Full variable domain (outside the CDR3, taken from reference TRBV7-6 and TRBJ2-3): GAGVSQSPRYKVTKRGQDVALRCDPISGHVSLYWYRQALGQGPEFLTYFNYEAQQDKSGLPNDRFSAERPEGSISTLTIQRTEQRDSAMYRCASSPSGRADTQYFGPGTRLTVL.

This clonotype was recorded a few times. V and J are TRBV5-1 and TRBJ2-5; D ambiguous. Germline CDR1 is SGHRS and CDR2 is YFSETQ. The V gene lost 4 bases and the J gene lost 2 bases, with 12 bases spanning the gap. The CDR3 sequence is 14 residues long. CDR3 sequence: CASSPFNVQETQYF. CDR3 DNA: TGCGCCAGCAGCCCTTTTAATGTACAAGAGACCCAGTACTTC.

The gene calls are TRBV28 and TRBJ1-5; 7 nucleotides match TRBD1. V shed 6 bases and J 4 bases; nucleotides not matched to a gene: 9. The V gene's germline CDR1 is MDHEN and CDR2 SYDVKM. The length of the CDR3 is 15 residues. CDR3 DNA sequence: TGTGCCAGCAGCCGGGGGGGGACAGCAAATCAGCCCCAGCATTTT. It translates to CASSRGGTANQPQHF.

This clonotype was seen a handful of times. The chain links TRBV5-1 to TRBJ1-1; D ambiguous. CDR1 is SGHRS and CDR2 is YFSETQ in the germline V gene. With 0 bases removed from V and 1 base from J, the gap between germline ends came to 7 bases. The CDR3 extends over 14 amino acids. CDR3 residues: CASSLDSGNTEAFF. CDR3 bases: TGCGCCAGCAGCTTGGATTCAGGGAACACTGAAGCTTTCTTT.

There are a few counts of this clonotype. This chain connects TRBV5-1 to TRBJ2-7; 10 nucleotides align to TRBD2. The length of the CDR3 is 13 residues. V was clipped by 0 bases and J by 6 bases; unmatched bases: 0. Germline loops: CDR1 SGHRS, CDR2 YFSETQ. Here the CDR3 DNA reads TGCGCCAGCAGCTTGGCTAGCGGGGGCGAGCAGTACTTC. This encodes CASSLASGGEQYF.